This record concerns one T cell receptor beta chain sequence. As yet, its antigen is unknown. Template switching appended UMIs that held a 6-nucleotide sample barcode. Two nested PCRs, roughly 16 and 10 cycles, amplified TCRalpha and TCRbeta cDNA. Each CDR3 protein gets one entry in TCRdb, which reprocessed the 5' RACE reads and gives no DNA. Recorded here are a few hundred thousand distinct CDR3 sequences; the top ten clones represent 2% to 3%. This entry is derived from a study of monozygotic twins with inflammatory bowel disease. Per donor, roughly 2.5 ml of blood was collected and frozen. Broader study findings: Using the inverse Simpson index, IBD patients had lower TCRbeta diversity than healthy co-twins.

This sequence was found in a human donor with ulcerative colitis or Crohn's disease, or a healthy co-twin of an affected twin (not recorded which). The sample comprised blood.

CDR3: CASSRQGRDSGANVLTF. The chain has TRBV23-1 and TRBJ2-6; TCRdb's D gene call, TRBD1, goes unchecked for lack of DNA. TRBV23-1 falls under the ORF class, with uncertain function. The CDR3 is 17 amino acids.